The 21 T cell receptor beta chains below all came from one sample that was sequenced in a study of shared clonotypes between healthy human individuals. The protocol was immunoSEQ multiplex PCR, while the TCRdb copy is restricted to in-frame clones and leaves out a portion. The sample comprises fewer than 1.6 million clones, approximately 98.5% of which are singletons, and 0.36% rests with the top ten. Sequenced material: naive CD4+ T cells sorted from blood. The subset: CD45RA+ positively selected. The receptors here all came from a man aged 25-45 years in good health.

This clone was seen just once. V usage is TRBV10-3 and J usage is TRBJ1-2, with D possibly matching TRBD1 (6 bases). This CDR3 comprises 15 residues. V was pared by 3 bases and J by 3 bases, with 14 bases between. Germline-derived CDR1 and CDR2 are ENHRY and SYGVKD. The CDR3 DNA follows: TGTGCCATCAGTGATCGCGCACAGGGACACTATGGCTACACCTTC. Translating gives CAISDRAQGHYGYTF.

J is TRBJ2-7 and V is TRBV28, with TRBD2 identical over 11 bases. Germline V gene sequence: CDR1 MDHEN, CDR2 SYDVKM. V gave up 7 bases and J gave up 4 bases; unmatched junction bases: 15. This CDR3 is 17 amino acids long. The CDR3 nucleotides are TGTGCCAGCAACACATTCGGGACTAGCGGTTTCAGGTACGAGCAGTACTTC. Translating gives CASNTFGTSGFRYEQYF.

Concerning this clone itself: Distinct nucleotide sequences in the sample also encode this CDR3. The V call is TRBV9, the J call TRBJ2-3, with D perhaps matching TRBD1 (5 bases). V shed 0 bases and J shed 0 bases, with 8 bases lying between them. Germline V gene sequence: CDR1 SGDLS, CDR2 YYNGEE. The CDR3 spans 15 residues. The CDR3: CASSVGGASTDTQYF. The CDR3 DNA is TGTGCCAGCAGCGTAGGTGGGGCTAGCACAGATACGCAGTATTTT.

This rearrangement joins TRBV25-1 to TRBJ2-1; 11 bases line up with TRBD1. CDR1 and CDR2 from the germline V gene are MGHDK and SYGVNS. CDR3 length: 16 residues. J was trimmed by 4 bases and V by 1 base; bases with no gene match: 3. The CDR3 loop is CASSESGQGAYNEQFF. DNA of the CDR3: TGTGCCAGCAGTGAATCCGGACAGGGGGCTTACAATGAGCAGTTCTTC.

The V gene is TRBV2, the J gene TRBJ1-3, with D tentatively TRBD1 (6 bases). Germline CDR1 is SNHLY and CDR2 is FYNNEI. V shed 6 bases and J shed 0 bases, with 18 bases lying between them. This CDR3 has 17 amino acids. CDR3 sequence: CASSQFLDRSSGNTIYF. The CDR3 region has the DNA TGTGCCAGCAGCCAATTCCTAGACAGGAGCTCTGGAAACACCATATATTTT.

This sequence joins TRBV18 and TRBJ2-1, with a weak D call TRBD1 (6 bases). Per the germline V gene, CDR1 is KGHSH and CDR2 is LQKENI. This CDR3 comprises 16 residues. Deletions cut 2 bases from V and 3 bases from J, with 14 bases between. CDR3 residues: CASSPMSGAYYNEQFF. CDR3 bases: TGTGCCAGCTCACCAATGTCAGGGGCGTACTACAATGAGCAGTTCTTC.

The chain recombines TRBV2 with TRBJ1-4, with 8 bases aligning to TRBD1. With V trimmed by 3 bases and J by 8 bases, 8 bases remained unmatched. The CDR3 spans 15 residues. The germline V gene encodes CDR1 SNHLY and CDR2 FYNNEI. In DNA, the CDR3 is TGTGCCAGCAGTGAGGAGGACAGGGTTTACGAAAAACTGTTTTTT. As protein: CASSEEDRVYEKLFF.

The chain recombines TRBV7-8 with TRBJ1-1, with 7 bases matching TRBD1. Per the germline V gene, CDR1 is SGHVS and CDR2 is FQNEAQ. V was pared by 3 bases and J by 6 bases, with 10 bases of the junction left unmatched. CDR3 length: 15 residues. CDR3 region: CASSFRDRDVPEAFF. In nucleotides, the CDR3 is TGTGCCAGCAGCTTCCGGGACAGAGACGTCCCTGAAGCTTTCTTT.

The J gene is TRBJ2-1, the V gene TRBV5-1; 7 bases map to TRBD2. This CDR3 region has 13 residues. The ends lost 3 bases at V and 7 bases at J; junction bases unmatched: 4. Germline V gene sequence: CDR1 SGHRS, CDR2 YFSETQ. The CDR3 sequence is CASSSDGRNEQFF. The CDR3 region has the DNA TGCGCCAGCAGCTCCGACGGGAGGAATGAGCAGTTCTTC.

The rearrangement joins TRBV14 to TRBJ2-1; 7 nucleotides agree with TRBD2. CDR3 length: 15 amino acids. Trimming at V came to 6 bases and at J to 4 bases, leaving 9 bases not matched to a gene. CDR1 and CDR2 from the germline V gene are SGHDN and FVKESK. The CDR3 DNA reads TGTGCCAGCAGTTACAGCGGGAAGGTTTACAATGAGCAGTTCTTC. Its translation is CASSYSGKVYNEQFF.

The chain carries TRBV7-9 and TRBJ2-7; 7 nucleotides match TRBD2. V was pared by 7 bases and J by 6 bases, with 15 bases of the junction left unmatched. The CDR3 sequence is 15 residues long. Germline-derived CDR1 and CDR2 are SEHNR and FQNEAQ (reference sequence). CDR3 amino acids: CASMPLSGPFGEQYF. For the CDR3, the DNA is TGTGCCAGCATGCCCCTTAGCGGGCCCTTCGGCGAGCAGTACTTC.

V is TRBV5-1 and J is TRBJ2-7; D is ambiguous. Germline V gene lookup returns CDR1 SGHRS and CDR2 YFSETQ. The CDR3 is 15 residues long. Trimming pared 3 bases from V and 2 bases from J, leaving 15 bases between. The chain's CDR3 is CASSSTSGFTYEQYF. The CDR3 DNA sequence: TGCGCCAGCAGCTCAACCTCCGGGTTTACCTACGAGCAGTACTTC.

V and J are TRBV28 and TRBJ1-2; D not certain. V was clipped by 7 bases and J by 4 bases, with 13 bases between them. Germline V gene sequence: CDR1 MDHEN, CDR2 SYDVKM. This CDR3 region has 13 residues. CDR3: CASIISPGYGYTF. CDR3 coding DNA: TGTGCCAGCATCATCTCTCCGGGCTATGGCTACACCTTC.

The V and J genes are TRBV6-1 and TRBJ1-1, with D possibly being TRBD1 (6 bases). Germline V gene data show CDR1 as MNHNS and CDR2 as SASEGT. The CDR3 totals 13 residues. Trimming took off 3 bases at V and 6 bases at J, with 11 bases between the two ends. CDR3 sequence reads: CASSEMTGAEAFF. CDR3 in DNA: TGTGCCAGCAGTGAGATGACAGGCGCTGAAGCTTTCTTT.

The sample holds one count of this clone. The J gene is TRBJ1-3, the V gene TRBV7-2; no clear D. Germline-derived CDR1 and CDR2 are SGHTA and FQGNSA. This CDR3 comprises 17 residues. The V and J ends lost 1 base and 2 bases respectively, with 15 bases between them. In DNA, the CDR3 is TGTGCCAGCAGCTTAGGTCGTGGGCCAACCCCTGGAAACACCATATATTTT. Translated, it gives CASSLGRGPTPGNTIYF.

The chain joins TRBV2 to TRBJ2-1, with 9 bases fitting TRBD2. From germline, CDR1 is SNHLY and CDR2 FYNNEI. This CDR3 is 15 amino acids long. The junction had 7 bases not matched to a gene; V was cut back by 2 bases and J by 8 bases. The CDR3 DNA reads TGTGCCAGCAGTGAACTAGCGGGAACCCGGGATGAGCAGTTCTTC. Its protein product is CASSELAGTRDEQFF.

Points on this clone: Other nucleotide sequences from this sample produce the same CDR3. The V gene is TRBV18, the J gene TRBJ2-5; D unresolved. The germline gives CDR1 KGHSH, CDR2 LQKENI. CDR3 size: 12 residues. The V gene lost 3 bases and the J gene lost 2 bases, with 4 bases spanning the gap. This CDR3 reads CASSPLQETQYF. As DNA, the CDR3 is TGTGCCAGCTCACCCTTACAAGAGACCCAGTACTTC.

This chain joins TRBV5-1 and TRBJ2-5, with TRBD1 identical over 10 bases. With V trimmed by 3 bases and J by 4 bases, 6 bases remained unmatched. CDR3 length: 15 residues. CDR1 is SGHRS and CDR2 is YFSETQ in the germline V gene. CDR3 in DNA: TGCGCCAGCAGCTCGACAGGGGGCTTCGGAGAGACCCAGTACTTC. It is translated as CASSSTGGFGETQYF.

This clone was counted a single time. The gene calls are TRBV2 and TRBJ2-5; D gene uncertain. CDR1 SNHLY and CDR2 FYNNEI come from the germline V gene. The ends were cut back, 7 bases at V and 5 bases at J, with 8 bases in the middle. This CDR3 comprises 11 residues. The CDR3 sequence is CASTLGETQYF. For the CDR3, the DNA is TGTGCCAGCACCCTTGGGGAGACCCAGTACTTC.

This chain joins TRBV11-2 and TRBJ2-7; 9 bases line up with TRBD1. CDR3 length: 16 residues. Germline V gene lookup returns CDR1 SGHAT and CDR2 FQNNGV. V shed 3 bases, J shed 2 bases, and the junction held 8 bases outside the gene matches. This CDR3 is CASSFPRDRAPYEQYF. The CDR3 DNA reads TGTGCCAGCAGCTTCCCACGGGACAGGGCGCCCTACGAGCAGTACTTC.

The J gene is TRBJ2-7, the V gene TRBV11-2; TRBD2 aligns across 9 bases. The germline gives CDR1 SGHAT, CDR2 FQNNGV. The CDR3 loop spans 14 amino acids. V dropped 5 bases and J dropped 3; count of bases not matched to a gene: 5. CDR3 nucleotides: TGTGCCAGCAGCCGCGGGACTAGCCACTACGAGCAGTACTTC. Translating gives CASSRGTSHYEQYF.